This TCR beta chain was documented in a study of tumor-infiltrating lymphocytes in primary liver carcinoma. Both RNA and DNA were isolated together from roughly 20-30 mg of bulk tissue that had not been sorted. Resection treated the patients' primary liver carcinoma. A primer matching the constant region was used to make TCR beta cDNA from approximately 520 ng of total RNA. Employing slightly modified ARM-PCR, three nested multiplex PCR rounds were run, and these gave rise to the TCR beta libraries. Each of the first two PCR rounds ran roughly 9 cycles with TRBV1-TRBV30 forward and C-beta reverse primers. TCRdb called the multiplex PCR reads again in MiXCR, with one record for every CDR3 protein. The repertoire holds about 64,000 distinct CDR3 sequences, with 71% as singletons. V lost 5 bases and J 2 bases, leaving 11 bases between the germline ends. The CDR3 has 14 residues. From germline, CDR1 is SEHNR and CDR2 FQNEAQ (reference sequence).

A word on this clonotype: A much larger clone sits a single nucleotide away, making a read error possible.

The clonotype was recovered from a middle-aged man with primary liver carcinoma and hepatitis B virus infection. The rearrangement joins TRBV7-9 to TRBJ2-3, with D hard to call. Sequenced: liver tumor tissue from sampling region 4. Subset defined: tumor region T4, right-lateral pole. The CDR3 nucleotides are TGTGCCAGCAGCACCTCAGTGAACACAGATACGCAGTATTTT. As protein: CASSTSVNTDTQYF.